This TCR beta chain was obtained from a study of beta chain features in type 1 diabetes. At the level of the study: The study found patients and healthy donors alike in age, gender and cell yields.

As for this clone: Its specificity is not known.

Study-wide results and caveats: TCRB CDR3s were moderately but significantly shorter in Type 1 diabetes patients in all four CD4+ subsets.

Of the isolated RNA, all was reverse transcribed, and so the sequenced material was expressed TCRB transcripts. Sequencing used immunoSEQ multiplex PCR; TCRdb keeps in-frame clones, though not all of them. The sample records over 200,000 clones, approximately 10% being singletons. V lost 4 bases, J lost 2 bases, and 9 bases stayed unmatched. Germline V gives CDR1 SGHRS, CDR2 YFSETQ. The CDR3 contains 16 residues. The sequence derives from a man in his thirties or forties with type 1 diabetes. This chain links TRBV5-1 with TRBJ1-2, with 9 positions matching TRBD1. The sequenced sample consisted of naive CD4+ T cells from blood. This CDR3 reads CASSPTGQGLNYGYTF. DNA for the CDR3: TGCGCCAGCAGCCCGACGGGACAGGGTTTAAACTATGGCTACACCTTC.